This record looks at one T cell receptor (beta chain) sequence and its context. Antigen unknown. A J-beta primer mix and a sample-barcoded 5' primer were used in a second PCR of about 7 to 12 cycles. TCRdb recomputed calls from the 5' RACE reads with MiXCR, one row per CDR3 protein. The repertoire has about 680,000 distinct CDR3 sequences, roughly 49% of them found once; the top ten carry 30% to 35%. The CDR3 sequence is 15 residues long. Germline CDR1 reads SGHTA; CDR2 reads FQGNSA. The germline V and J ends were trimmed by 5 bases and 3 bases, with 17 bases remaining between them. This sample is part of a study of blood T cells in healthy people across ages. Study observations and caveats: TCR beta diversity, measured per million T cells, fell in a roughly linear way with age.

This chain joins TRBV7-2 and TRBJ2-7, with TRBD2 as a possible D gene (6 bases). The specimen was blood. This clonotype was obtained from an older woman in good health. The CDR3 DNA reads as TGTGCCAGCAGCCTCCCGATAGCGGTAGGCTACGAGCAGTACTTC. The encoded protein is CASSLPIAVGYEQYF.